A selection of T cell receptor beta chains follows, all from one sample in a study of T cells in localized non-small cell lung cancer. Assay: immunoSEQ multiplex PCR; the TCRdb copy retains only in-frame clones and omits some. The table includes about 33,000 clones, about 82% detected once. The material was peripheral blood, obtained before any cancer treatment. Receptors originate from a male donor older than 55 with stage III squamous cell lung carcinoma. CDR3s include the opening cysteine and the closing phenylalanine or tryptophan. A D gene is named only where the DNA matches it firmly. Clone sizes are given selectively: once, few, many, or a class where the clone is expanded.

v_gene,j_gene,abundance,d_gene,CDR3nt,CDR3aa
TRBV7-9,TRBJ2-5,-,-,TGTGCCAGCAGCTTAGCTTGGGGACAAGAGACCCAGTACTTC,CASSLAWGQETQYF
TRBV4-2,TRBJ2-7,-,-,TGTGCCAGCAGCCAAGTGGTGAGGGAGGGGGGAGAGCAGTACTTC,CASSQVVREGGEQYF
TRBV28,TRBJ1-2,-,TRBD1,TGTGCCAGCAGTTCTCCGGGACAGGACTATGGCTACACCTTC,CASSSPGQDYGYTF
TRBV6-6,TRBJ1-2,-,-,TGTGCCAGCAGACCCCCGGACGGTGGCTACACCTTC,CASRPPDGGYTF
TRBV5-6,TRBJ2-7,-,TRBD1,TGTGCCAGCAGCTCTACCGGGACAGGGCTATACGAGCAGTACTTC,CASSSTGTGLYEQYF
TRBV4-2,TRBJ2-5,-,-,TGTGCCAGCAGCCAAGATCTAACAGGGAGTCAAGAGACCCAGTACTTC,CASSQDLTGSQETQYF
TRBV19,TRBJ1-2,-,-,TGTGCCAGTATGGAAGAACATACAGGGACGGCCGGAGAAGGCTACACCTTC,CASMEEHTGTAGEGYTF
TRBV27,TRBJ2-5,-,TRBD2,TGTGCCAGCGGGGAGGGAGAGACCCAGTACTTC,CASGEGETQYF
TRBV15,TRBJ2-7,-,-,TGTGCCAAGGCCGGGGTTGCCTACGAGCAGTACTTC,CAKAGVAYEQYF
TRBV7-8,TRBJ1-2,few,-,TGTGCCAGCAGCTTAGTTCGGGGGGCGCGGGGCTACACCTTC,CASSLVRGARGYTF
TRBV19,TRBJ2-6,few,-,TGTGCCAGTAGTATGACGGGGTTCGGGGCCAACGTCCTGACTTTC,CASSMTGFGANVLTF
TRBV6-5,TRBJ1-1,once,TRBD1,TGTGCCAGCAGCTCGACAGGGGGGCACACTGAAGCTTTCTTT,CASSSTGGHTEAFF
TRBV7-3,TRBJ2-5,-,-,TGTGCCAGCAGCCCCTCCGGGGGGCGGGAGACCCAGTACTTC,CASSPSGGRETQYF
TRBV28,TRBJ1-2,-,-,TGTGCCAGCAGTTCCAACTATGGCTACACCTTC,CASSSNYGYTF
TRBV5-1,TRBJ1-4,-,TRBD1,TGCGCCAGCAGCTTACAGGGGAGTGAAAAACTGTTTTTT,CASSLQGSEKLFF
TRBV19,TRBJ2-1,few,-,TGTGCCAGTAGTTGGGGTTTAGCGAGCTACAATGAGCAGTTCTTC,CASSWGLASYNEQFF
TRBV28,TRBJ2-1,once,TRBD2,TGTGCCAGCGGTACGGGAGGGCTTAACAATGAGCAGTTCTTC,CASGTGGLNNEQFF
TRBV29-1,TRBJ2-3,-,-,TGCAGCGTTGAGACGGGAGCTGGATCAGATACGCAGTATTTT,CSVETGAGSDTQYF
TRBV18,TRBJ2-7,-,-,TGTGCCAGCTCGCCGGGGATATCCTACGAGCAGTACTTC,CASSPGISYEQYF
TRBV6-6,TRBJ1-5,-,-,TGTGCCAGTACTTCAGGGTACAATCAGCCCCAGCATTTT,CASTSGYNQPQHF
TRBV6-5,TRBJ2-5,-,-,TGTGCCAGCGGGTTGCGATGGGAAGAGCAGTACTTC,CASGLRWEEQYF
TRBV6-1,TRBJ1-1,-,-,TGTGCCAGCAGTGATCGGGACGGAGGAGAAGCTTTCTTT,CASSDRDGGEAFF
TRBV28,TRBJ2-2,-,-,TGTGCCAGCAGTTTTGGGAGTGAGACCGGGGAGCTGTTTTTT,CASSFGSETGELFF
TRBV11-2,TRBJ2-1,-,-,TGTGCCAGCAGCTTAGATAGGTGGCGGAGCTCCTACAATGAGCAGTTCTTC,CASSLDRWRSSYNEQFF
TRBV29-1,TRBJ1-1,-,TRBD1,TGCAGCGTCACCGACAGGGCGGTTTACACTGAAGCTTTCTTT,CSVTDRAVYTEAFF
TRBV29-1,TRBJ2-4,-,-,TGCAGCGTTGAAGATCCGGTCGTAACCATTCAGTACTTC,CSVEDPVVTIQYF
TRBV7-2,TRBJ1-2,-,TRBD1,TGTGCCAGCAGCTACACAGGGGGAGGAGACGGCTACACCTTC,CASSYTGGGDGYTF
TRBV19,TRBJ2-7,once,TRBD2,TGTGCCCCCAAGAGGAGTAGCGGGGGCTACGAGCAGTACTTC,CAPKRSSGGYEQYF